This T cell receptor (beta chain) was identified during a study of human T cells and chemical hapten exposure. Time point denoted: pre-sensitization, week 0. Treatment indicated: therapeutic diphenylcyclopropenone sensitization with weekly scalp DPC. The ends lost 5 bases at V and 9 bases at J; junction bases unmatched: 6. Germline V CDR1 and CDR2: SGHAT, FQNNGV. CDR3 length equals 12 residues. MiXCR, run by TCRdb on the RACE reads, gives a single entry per CDR3 protein. The sample holds 62,000 or so distinct CDR3 sequences, approximately 10% seen once. Many counts were recorded for this clonotype. This specimen consisted of whole blood, obtained in connection with sensitization to the hapten diphenylcyclopropenone (DPC). The chain employs TRBV11-2 and TRBJ1-1, with TRBD1 matching over 7 bases. This receptor was taken from a woman between 50 and 59 years old with alopecia areata. Some clones in this sample may be carry-over from other donors' samples. CDR3 protein: CASSKRTGKAFF. DNA for the CDR3: TGTGCCAGCAGCAAGAGGACAGGAAAAGCTTTCTTT.